Listed below are T cell receptor beta chains from one sample, sequenced in a study of CD8 T cells in Susac syndrome. TCRdb reanalysed the immunoSEQ multiplex PCR reads using MiXCR and keeps one entry per CDR3 protein. The sample has 250,000 to 300,000 distinct CDR3 sequences; 85% are singletons. Sequenced: CD8+ T cells from PBMCs. The receptors were gathered from a human donor with multiple sclerosis. The conserved cysteine and the conserved F or W are not part of the CDR3 here. The D gene is left open where the match is weak.

j_gene,v_gene,d_gene,CDR3aa
TRBJ2-1,TRBV7-9,NA,ASSSAAYEQF
TRBJ2-1,TRBV12-3/TRBV12-4,TRBD2,ASSPRSSGRAGDEQF
TRBJ2-1,TRBV20-1,TRBD2,SARELAETYNEQF
TRBJ2-7,TRBV28,NA,ASSLYKGSSYEQY
TRBJ2-7,TRBV7-2,NA,ASTLTGSIYEQY
TRBJ2-3,TRBV27,NA,ASTLGRDTDTQY
TRBJ2-7,TRBV6-5,NA,ASSYPTGKSGPYEQY
TRBJ2-1,TRBV5-1,NA,ASSRGSQGSYNEQF
TRBJ2-1,TRBV12-3/TRBV12-4,TRBD2,ASSYMGGEF
TRBJ2-5,TRBV9,TRBD2,ASSHIGGGAVRETQY
TRBJ2-7,TRBV3-1,TRBD2,ASSFGLAGVYEQY
TRBJ1-1,TRBV11-2,NA,ASSTLGETEAF
TRBJ2-3,TRBV9,NA,ASSVRAGKGTDTQY
TRBJ2-7,TRBV20-1,NA,SANGVYYEQY
TRBJ2-5,TRBV27,TRBD2,ASSSTTSGREETQY
TRBJ1-5,TRBV3-1,TRBD1,ASSPRAGTGLNQPQH
TRBJ2-7,TRBV11-2,NA,ASSFSNSYEQY
TRBJ2-5,TRBV2,TRBD2,ASSEYAGEKETQY